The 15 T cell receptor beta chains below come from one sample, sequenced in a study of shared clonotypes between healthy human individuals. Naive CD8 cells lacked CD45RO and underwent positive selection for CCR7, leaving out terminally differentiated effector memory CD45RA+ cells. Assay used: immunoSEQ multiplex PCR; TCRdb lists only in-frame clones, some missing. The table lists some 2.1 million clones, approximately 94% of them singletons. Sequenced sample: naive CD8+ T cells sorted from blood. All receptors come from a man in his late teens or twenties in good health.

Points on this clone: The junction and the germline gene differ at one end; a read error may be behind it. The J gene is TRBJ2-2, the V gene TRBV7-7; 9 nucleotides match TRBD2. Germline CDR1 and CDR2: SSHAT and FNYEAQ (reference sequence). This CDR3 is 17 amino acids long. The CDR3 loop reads CASSPHSGLAVTGELFF. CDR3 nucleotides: TGTGCTAGCAGCCCCCATTCGGGACTAGCTGTTACCGGGGAGCTGTTTTTT.

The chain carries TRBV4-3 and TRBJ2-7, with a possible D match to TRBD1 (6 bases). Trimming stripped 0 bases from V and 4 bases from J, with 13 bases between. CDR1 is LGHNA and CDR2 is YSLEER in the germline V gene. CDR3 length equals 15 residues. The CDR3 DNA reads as TGCGCCAGCAGCCAAGATGAGGGGGTTGATTACGAGCAGTACTTC. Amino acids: CASSQDEGVDYEQYF.

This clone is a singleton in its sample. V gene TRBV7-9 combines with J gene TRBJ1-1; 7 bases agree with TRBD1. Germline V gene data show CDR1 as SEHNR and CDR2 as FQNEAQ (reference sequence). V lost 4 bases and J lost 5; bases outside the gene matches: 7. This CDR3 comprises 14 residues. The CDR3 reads CASSSRDRETEAFF. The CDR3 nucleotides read TGTGCCAGCAGCTCAAGAGACAGGGAGACTGAAGCTTTCTTT.

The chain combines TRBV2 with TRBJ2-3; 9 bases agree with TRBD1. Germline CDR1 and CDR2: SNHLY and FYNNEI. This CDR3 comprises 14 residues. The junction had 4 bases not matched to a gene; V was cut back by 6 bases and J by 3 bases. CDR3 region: CASSWGQGTDTQYF. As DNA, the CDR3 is TGTGCCAGCAGCTGGGGACAGGGAACAGATACGCAGTATTTT.

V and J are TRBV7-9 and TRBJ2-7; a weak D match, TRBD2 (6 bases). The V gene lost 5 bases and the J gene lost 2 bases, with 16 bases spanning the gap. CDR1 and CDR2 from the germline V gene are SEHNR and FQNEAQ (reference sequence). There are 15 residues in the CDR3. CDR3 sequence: CASSGKGGATYEQYF. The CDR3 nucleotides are TGTGCCAGCAGCGGGAAAGGAGGGGCAACCTACGAGCAGTACTTC.

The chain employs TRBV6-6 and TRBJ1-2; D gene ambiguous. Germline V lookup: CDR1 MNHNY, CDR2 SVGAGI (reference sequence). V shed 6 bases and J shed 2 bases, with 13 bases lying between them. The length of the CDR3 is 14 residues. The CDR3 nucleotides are TGTGCCAGCAGCCAAGTTCTTACCAACTATGGCTACACCTTC. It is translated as CASSQVLTNYGYTF.

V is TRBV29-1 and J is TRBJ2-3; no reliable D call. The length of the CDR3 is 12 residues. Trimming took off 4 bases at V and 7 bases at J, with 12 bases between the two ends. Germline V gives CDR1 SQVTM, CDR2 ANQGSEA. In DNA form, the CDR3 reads TGCAGCGTTGTGGGCGACGAGAATACGCAGTATTTT. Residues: CSVVGDENTQYF.

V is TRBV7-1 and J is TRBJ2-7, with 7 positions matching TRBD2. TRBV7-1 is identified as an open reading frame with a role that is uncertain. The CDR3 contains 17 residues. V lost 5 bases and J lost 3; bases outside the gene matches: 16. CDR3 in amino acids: CASSPTPPPSGLYEQYF. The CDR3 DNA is TGTGCCAGCAGCCCGACCCCTCCGCCTAGCGGTCTCTACGAGCAGTACTTC.

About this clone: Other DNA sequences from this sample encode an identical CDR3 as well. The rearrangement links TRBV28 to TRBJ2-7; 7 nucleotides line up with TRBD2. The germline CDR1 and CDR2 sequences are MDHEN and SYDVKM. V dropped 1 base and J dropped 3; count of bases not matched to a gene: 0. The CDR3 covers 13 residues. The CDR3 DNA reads TGTGCCAGCAGTTTATCTAGCGGCTACGAGCAGTACTTC. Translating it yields CASSLSSGYEQYF.

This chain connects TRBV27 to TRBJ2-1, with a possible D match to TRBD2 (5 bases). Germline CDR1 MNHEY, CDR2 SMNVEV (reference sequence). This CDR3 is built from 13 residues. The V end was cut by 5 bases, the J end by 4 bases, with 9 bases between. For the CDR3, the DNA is TGTGCCAGCAGTCCCCCGGGATACAATGAGCAGTTCTTC. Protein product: CASSPPGYNEQFF.

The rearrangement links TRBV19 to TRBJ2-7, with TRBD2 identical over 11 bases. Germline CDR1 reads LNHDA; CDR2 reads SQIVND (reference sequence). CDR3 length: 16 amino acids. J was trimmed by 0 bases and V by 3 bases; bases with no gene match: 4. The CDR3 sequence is CASSIGLAGHSYEQYF. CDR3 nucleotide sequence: TGTGCCAGTAGTATTGGACTAGCGGGCCACTCCTACGAGCAGTACTTC.

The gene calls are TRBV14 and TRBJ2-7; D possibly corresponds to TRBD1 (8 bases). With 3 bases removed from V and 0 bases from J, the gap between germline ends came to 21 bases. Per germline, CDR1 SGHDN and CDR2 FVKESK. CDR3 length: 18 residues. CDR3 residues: CASSHKSGTGTLSYEQYF. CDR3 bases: TGTGCCAGCAGCCACAAAAGCGGGACAGGCACACTCTCCTACGAGCAGTACTTC.

The CDR3 region is CASRPWDQNQDTQYF. The CDR3 coding sequence is TGTGCCAGCAGACCCTGGGACCAAAATCAAGATACGCAGTATTTT. The V call is TRBV6-5, the J call TRBJ2-3; D is possibly TRBD1 or TRBD2 (5 bases each). The CDR3 runs to 15 residues. CDR1 and CDR2 from the germline V gene are MNHEY and SVGAGI. V was cut by 6 bases and J by 5 bases, with 18 bases left in between.

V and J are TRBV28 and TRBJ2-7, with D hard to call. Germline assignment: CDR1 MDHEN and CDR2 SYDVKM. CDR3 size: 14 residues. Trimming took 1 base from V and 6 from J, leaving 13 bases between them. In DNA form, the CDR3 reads TGTGCCAGCAGTTTATCAAGGTTAGGTAGCGAGCAGTACTTC. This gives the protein CASSLSRLGSEQYF.

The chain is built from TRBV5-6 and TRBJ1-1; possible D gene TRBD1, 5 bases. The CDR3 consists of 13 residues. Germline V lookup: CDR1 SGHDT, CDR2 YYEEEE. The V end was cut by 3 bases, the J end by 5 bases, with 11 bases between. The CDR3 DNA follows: TGTGCCAGCAGCTCGACAGAGGCAACTGAAGCTTTCTTT. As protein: CASSSTEATEAFF.